This T cell receptor (beta chain) derives from a study of T cell clonality in common variable immunodeficiency. Notes on the study in general: Patient heterogeneity in the CVID cohort limited correlations between repertoire features and clinical complications. CVID subjects shared fewer TCRbeta clones than healthy controls did.

CVID and control samples used equivalent genomic DNA input. Repertoires were generated with immunoSEQ multiplex PCR, while TCRdb's copy carries only in-frame clones and drops some. This sample has around 45,000 clones and no singletons, with 2.5% to 3% in the ten largest. CDR3 length: 15 residues. V was clipped by 5 bases and J by 3 bases, with 13 bases between them. Germline values: CDR1 SGHTA, CDR2 FQGNSA. This clone was recorded many times. Its target is unknown. Read data end 3 residues before the CDR3 end; the end is taken from the germline J gene. Caucasian heritage predominated among both patients and controls.

This TCR was sampled from a person aged 18-70 years in good health. The sample consisted of peripheral blood mononuclear cells. The chain combines TRBV7-2 with TRBJ1-4; possibly TRBD1 for D (6 bases). The part of the CDR3 DNA that was read is TGTGCCAGCAGCCCTAAGGGGGTAGCTAATGAAAAA. As protein: CASSPKGVANEK. The full CDR3 reads CASSPKGVANEKLFF.